This record looks at one T cell receptor beta chain sequence and its context. This specimen belongs to a study of blood T cell repertoires in COVID-19. The method was immunoSEQ multiplex PCR; TCRdb's version includes in-frame clones alone and lacks a portion of them. Of 110,000 to 150,000 clones in the sample, more than 70% were seen once. The V and J ends lost 4 bases and 7 bases, in that order; junction bases with no gene match: 9. The CDR3 contains 15 residues. CDR1 and CDR2 from the germline V gene are SGHRS and YFSETQ. The source is a woman between 45 and 65 years old with acute or convalescent COVID-19. Sequencing was done on a sample of peripheral blood. The chain uses TRBV5-1 and TRBJ1-3; TRBD1 matches at 9 bases. The CDR3: CASSPADRGANTIYF. CDR3 DNA: TGCGCCAGCAGCCCAGCGGACAGGGGCGCCAACACCATATATTTT.